The present T cell receptor (beta chain) was sequenced within a study of T cells in localized non-small cell lung cancer. Study conclusions and caveats: T cell clonality was highest in uninvolved adjacent lung, above tumor. The study sequenced only one region of the tumor. As a result, intratumor heterogeneity could not be excluded and remains possible. Longer overall survival accompanied higher blood T cell density.

Generated by immunoSEQ multiplex PCR, the TCRdb table keeps only in-frame clones and is missing some. The table shows about 1,500 clones, with almost 40% occurring only once. To note about this clone: Its antigen is unknown.

The CDR3 extends over 16 amino acids. The V gene's germline CDR1 is SGHNT and CDR2 YENEEA. Trimming shortened V by 3 bases and J by 4 bases, and 17 bases separated the two germline ends. The source was lung tumor tissue, collected before any cancer treatment. This receptor was identified in a woman aged 40-75 years with stage II squamous cell lung carcinoma. V and J are TRBV11-3 and TRBJ2-3; D is possibly TRBD2 (5 bases). The CDR3 DNA follows: TGTGCCAGCAGCTTGGGCCAGCGGAAACACGCAGATACGCAGTATTTT. Its translation: CASSLGQRKHADTQYF.